This T cell receptor (beta chain) was sequenced during a study of T cell changes during pregnancy in multiple sclerosis. The repertoire was sequenced with immunoSEQ multiplex PCR; TCRdb's copy has only in-frame clones and lacks some. The sample yields fewer than 100,000 clones, approximately 90% seen once. The trim removed 2 bases at V and 4 bases at J, leaving 4 bases unmatched. The CDR3 has 14 amino acids. Germline lookup yields CDR1 MNHEY and CDR2 SMNVEV (reference sequence). This TCR was recovered from a female donor with multiple sclerosis, enrolled in a pregnancy study. V and J are TRBV27 and TRBJ1-2, with TRBD1 matching over 7 bases. The sequenced sample was peripheral blood, obtained before pregnancy. In DNA, the CDR3 is TGTGCCAGCAGTTTAGGGGGACAGCCCTATGGCTACACCTTC. Translating gives CASSLGGQPYGYTF.